This T cell receptor (beta chain) appears in the sequencing data of a study of T cells in localized non-small cell lung cancer. CDR1 is SQVTM, CDR2 ANQGSEA, per germline. The CDR3 is 15 residues long. V was shortened by 0 bases and J by 4 bases, with 14 bases between the two germline ends. Only in-frame clones appear in the TCRdb table, and some are missing; sequencing was by immunoSEQ multiplex PCR. In the table there are about 41,000 clones, roughly 80% of which are singletons. Here the sequenced sample was PBMCs, taken before any cancer treatment. The chain uses TRBV29-1 and TRBJ2-3, with D perhaps being TRBD1 or TRBD2 (5 bases each). The clonotype was recovered from a man aged 35 to 70 with stage II lung adenocarcinoma. The CDR3 DNA reads as TGCAGCGTTGAAGATCTGGGGGTTCTCGCAGATACGCAGTATTTT. It is translated as CSVEDLGVLADTQYF.